The 26 T cell receptor beta chains in this list originate from one sample, sequenced in a study of blood T cell repertoires in COVID-19. The repertoire was sequenced with immunoSEQ multiplex PCR; TCRdb's copy has only in-frame clones and lacks some. The sample lists some 60,000 clones, around 80% occurring once. The sample was peripheral blood. The receptor source for this set is a man aged 25 to 40 with COVID-19, enrolled during active disease.

The rearrangement uses TRBV3-1 (or the pseudogene TRBV3-2) and TRBJ2-1; 11 bases are a match to TRBD2. V gave up 0 bases and J gave up 2 bases; unmatched junction bases: 9. CDR3 length: 19 residues. Looked up from germline, CDR1 is LGHDT and CDR2 is YNNKEL (reference sequence). DNA of the CDR3: TGTGCCAGCAGCCAAGAAGTGGCTAGCGGGAGGAGGCCCTACAATGAGCAGTTCTTC. Its translation is CASSQEVASGRRPYNEQFF.

The chain employs TRBV11-3 and TRBJ2-2, with D unresolved. The CDR3 loop spans 19 amino acids. Germline CDR1 reads SGHNT; CDR2 reads YENEEA. V lost 4 bases, J lost 1 base, and 22 bases lay in between. CDR3 in amino acids: CASSYPNIAQQRNTGELFF. CDR3 DNA: TGTGCCAGCAGCTACCCGAACATCGCCCAGCAGCGGAACACCGGGGAGCTGTTTTTT.

The chain joins TRBV9 to TRBJ1-4; TRBD1 agrees at 10 bases. The CDR3 length is 14 residues. V lost 3 bases to trimming and J lost 8 bases; unmatched junction nucleotides: 4. Germline lookup yields CDR1 SGDLS and CDR2 YYNGEE. CDR3 region: CASSAGQGMEKLFF. The CDR3 nucleotides read TGTGCCAGCAGCGCGGGACAGGGGATGGAAAAACTGTTTTTT.

The V and J genes are TRBV5-3 and TRBJ1-6; 7 nucleotides match TRBD1. TRBV5-3 is placed among ORFs of uncertain function. The CDR3 has 18 residues. V lost 4 bases to trimming and J lost 7 bases; unmatched junction nucleotides: 17. The CDR3 spells CARSQIDIVEDRNSPLHF. Written as DNA, the CDR3 is TGTGCCAGAAGCCAAATCGACATTGTCGAGGACAGGAATTCACCCCTCCACTTT.

The chain is built from TRBV7-9 and TRBJ2-4, with TRBD1 matching over 9 bases. The CDR3 covers 13 residues. Trimming removed 4 bases from V and 9 bases from J; junction bases left unmatched: 4. Germline CDR1 reads SEHNR; CDR2 reads FQNEAQ (reference sequence). The CDR3 DNA follows: TGTGCCAGCAGCTGGAAGGGACAGGGCATTCAGTACTTC. Amino acid sequence: CASSWKGQGIQYF. The variable domain in full, with the rest retrieved from reference TRBV7-9 and TRBJ2-4, is DTGVSQNPRHKITKRGQNVTFRCDPISEHNRLYWYRQTLGQGPEFLTYFQNEAQLEKSRLLSDRFSAERPKGSFSTLEIQRTEQGDSAMYLCASSWKGQGIQYFGAGTRLSVL.

This clone was observed a few times. The rearrangement links TRBV5-5 to TRBJ2-2; no clear D. CDR3 length: 14 residues. The germline V gene has CDR1 SGHKS and CDR2 YYEKEE (reference sequence). V lost 4 bases to trimming and J lost 0 bases, with 7 bases between them. CDR3 in amino acids: CASSRSSNTGELFF. The CDR3 DNA sequence: TGTGCCAGCAGCCGCAGTTCGAACACCGGGGAGCTGTTTTTT.

Written as DNA, the CDR3 is TGTGCCAGCAGCTTTCAGGGGGCCGTGGGAACTGAAGCTTTCTTT. Amino acids: CASSFQGAVGTEAFF. The chain combines TRBV5-4 with TRBJ1-1, with 8 bases fitting TRBD1. The CDR3 contains 15 residues. V trimming: 2 bases; J trimming: 5 bases; junction bases outside the gene matches: 8. CDR1 and CDR2 from the germline V gene are SGHNT and YYREEE (reference sequence).

The genes are TRBV6-2 or TRBV6-3 and TRBJ1-6; D is unresolved. Germline V lookup: CDR1 MNHEY, CDR2 SVGEGT. CDR3 size: 12 residues. V shed 6 bases and J shed 9 bases, with 9 bases lying between them. CDR3 region: CASSEGGSPLHF. CDR3 in DNA: TGTGCCAGCAGCGAGGGAGGTTCACCCCTCCACTTT.

The chain couples TRBV12-5 to TRBJ2-7, with D tentatively TRBD2 (5 bases). V was clipped by 6 bases and J by 2 bases, with 8 bases between them. The CDR3 runs to 12 residues. The V gene's germline CDR1 is LGHNT and CDR2 FRNRAP. The CDR3 spells CASGPGAYEQYF. The CDR3 DNA follows: TGTGCTAGTGGGCCCGGGGCCTACGAGCAGTACTTC.

This clone was observed once. V gene TRBV5-1 combines with J gene TRBJ1-2, with D perhaps matching TRBD1 (6 bases). Per the germline V gene, CDR1 is SGHRS and CDR2 is YFSETQ. Trimming removed 6 bases from V and 6 bases from J, with 18 bases in between. The CDR3 spans 14 residues. The CDR3 bases are TGCGCCAGCACCCCCACAGGGTTAAGCGATGGCTACACCTTC. Protein sequence: CASTPTGLSDGYTF.

The rearrangement links TRBV6-5 to TRBJ2-5; the match to TRBD1 covers 11 bases. Germline values: CDR1 MNHEY, CDR2 SVGAGI. CDR3 size: 14 residues. Germline trimming cut 8 bases from V and 0 bases from J; bases unmatched to any gene: 2. The CDR3: CASRDRGYQETQYF. The CDR3 DNA is TGTGCCAGCCGGGACAGGGGGTACCAAGAGACCCAGTACTTC.

The chain carries TRBV5-1 and TRBJ2-7; tentatively, D is TRBD2 (6 bases). The CDR3 sequence is 13 residues long. Between the trimmed V and J ends, which lost 4 bases and 3 bases, there was a span of 11 bases. Germline V gene lookup returns CDR1 SGHRS and CDR2 YFSETQ. The CDR3 spells CASSPGVFYEQYF. DNA of the CDR3: TGCGCCAGCAGCCCGGGGGTTTTCTACGAGCAGTACTTC.

The rearrangement joins TRBV6-5 to TRBJ2-2; D possibly corresponds to TRBD1 (5 bases). The CDR3 sequence is 14 residues long. The ends were cut back, 6 bases at V and 3 bases at J, with 11 bases in the middle. From germline, CDR1 is MNHEY and CDR2 SVGAGI. CDR3 protein: CASRVPRDTGELFF. Written as DNA, the CDR3 is TGTGCCAGCAGGGTCCCCAGGGACACCGGGGAGCTGTTTTTT.

This chain connects TRBV5-4 to TRBJ2-1; 7 bases map to TRBD1. This CDR3 is built from 14 residues. CDR1 is SGHNT and CDR2 is YYREEE in the germline V gene (reference sequence). Trimming at V came to 4 bases and at J to 8 bases, leaving 9 bases not matched to a gene. This CDR3 reads CASSRRGPADEQFF. CDR3 DNA sequence: TGTGCCAGCAGCCGTAGGGGGCCGGCTGATGAGCAGTTCTTC.

This clone has just a few counts. J is TRBJ2-1 and V is TRBV3-1 (or the pseudogene TRBV3-2); the D gene is possibly TRBD2 (5 bases). Trimming stripped 4 bases from V and 5 bases from J, with 24 bases between. Germline V lookup: CDR1 LGHDT, CDR2 YNNKEL (reference sequence). CDR3 length: 18 amino acids. CDR3 protein: CASSPQGLRGRVHNEQFF. CDR3 DNA sequence: TGTGCCAGCAGCCCGCAAGGGTTACGGGGAAGAGTCCACAATGAGCAGTTCTTC.

This chain uses TRBV6-5 with TRBJ2-1, with D perhaps matching TRBD2 (5 bases). The germline gives CDR1 MNHEY, CDR2 SVGAGI. Trimming took off 6 bases at V and 2 bases at J, with 14 bases between the two ends. The CDR3 has 15 residues. CDR3 sequence: CASSLGLGAYNEQFF. In nucleotides, the CDR3 is TGTGCCAGCAGCCTCGGACTGGGAGCCTACAATGAGCAGTTCTTC.

The chain recombines TRBV5-1 with TRBJ1-5; D possibly corresponds to TRBD1 (5 bases). V lost 0 bases and J lost 2, with 9 bases in between. The CDR3 has 15 residues. Germline CDR1 and CDR2: SGHRS and YFSETQ. The CDR3 nucleotides read TGCGCCAGCAGCTTGGAAGGGGCTGGCAATCAGCCCCAGCATTTT. Residues: CASSLEGAGNQPQHF. Supplemented by reference TRBV5-1 and TRBJ1-5, the full variable domain reads KAGVTQTPRYLIKTRGQQVTLSCSPISGHRSVSWYQQTPGQGLQFLFEYFSETQRNKGNFPGRFSGRQFSNSRSEMNVSTLELGDSALYLCASSLEGAGNQPQHFGDGTRLSIL.

V gene TRBV5-1 combines with J gene TRBJ1-2, with 9 positions matching TRBD1. CDR3 length equals 14 residues. Germline V CDR1 and CDR2: SGHRS, YFSETQ. V trimming: 5 bases; J trimming: 5 bases; junction bases outside the gene matches: 7. The CDR3 loop is CASRTTGTGYGYTF. The CDR3, as DNA: TGCGCCAGCAGGACCACCGGGACAGGGTATGGCTACACCTTC.

The CDR3 bases are TGTGCCAGCAGTTTAGGACTAGCGGGGCTCACAGATACGCAGTATTTT. Its translation: CASSLGLAGLTDTQYF. V is TRBV28 and J is TRBJ2-3, with 12 bases fitting TRBD2. The CDR3 extends over 16 amino acids. The J segment lost 2 bases and the V segment lost 2 bases, leaving 2 bases of the junction unmatched. Germline CDR1 MDHEN, CDR2 SYDVKM.

The genes are TRBV6-6 and TRBJ2-5; TRBD2 matches 10 bases. The CDR3 length is 13 residues. With V trimmed by 7 bases and J by 5 bases, 4 bases remained unmatched. From germline, CDR1 is MNHNY and CDR2 SVGAGI (reference sequence). CDR3 amino acids: CASTSGGGETQYF. Written as DNA, the CDR3 is TGTGCCAGCACTAGCGGGGGTGGTGAGACCCAGTACTTC.

The V and J genes are TRBV5-4 and TRBJ2-2; D call uncertain. The length of the CDR3 is 14 residues. Trimming took 1 base from V and 4 from J, leaving 8 bases between them. Germline lookup yields CDR1 SGHNT and CDR2 YYREEE (reference sequence). The CDR3 DNA is TGTGCCAGCAGCTTGACCTACGGCACCGGGGAGCTGTTTTTT. Encoded protein: CASSLTYGTGELFF.

This clone was seen a few times. This sequence joins TRBV4-1 and TRBJ2-1; the match to TRBD1 covers 8 bases. Per germline, CDR1 MGHRA and CDR2 YSYEKL. The CDR3 sequence is 17 residues long. Trimming removed 4 bases from V and 0 bases from J; junction bases left unmatched: 8. The CDR3 bases are TGCGCCAGCAGCCTTCGTCCCGGGACAGGCTCCTACAATGAGCAGTTCTTC. Amino acid sequence: CASSLRPGTGSYNEQFF.

A few counts support this clone. This sample also contains other DNA sequences that code for the same CDR3. The chain carries TRBV27 and TRBJ1-5; D possibly corresponds to TRBD1 (6 bases). There are 14 residues in the CDR3. Germline CDR1 MNHEY, CDR2 SMNVEV (reference sequence). Trimming took 0 bases from V and 4 from J, leaving 7 bases between them. CDR3 nucleotides: TGTGCCAGCAGTTTATCAGGGGGTAATCAGCCCCAGCATTTT. It translates to CASSLSGGNQPQHF.

The chain employs TRBV19 and TRBJ1-5; 9 bases are a match to TRBD1. The germline V gene encodes CDR1 LNHDA and CDR2 SQIVND (reference sequence). V lost 4 bases and J lost 4; bases outside the gene matches: 5. This CDR3 comprises 15 residues. The CDR3 reads CASSREQGANQPQHF. The DNA of the CDR3 is TGTGCCAGTAGTAGAGAACAGGGGGCGAATCAGCCCCAGCATTTT. Full variable domain (missing parts from reference TRBV19 and TRBJ1-5): DGGITQSPKYLFRKEGQNVTLSCEQNLNHDAMYWYRQDPGQGLRLIYYSQIVNDFQKGDIAEGYSVSREKKESFPLTVTSAQKNPTAFYLCASSREQGANQPQHFGDGTRLSIL.

This clone was detected only once. Here the CDR3 reads CASSPGQGAEKLFF. The CDR3 bases are TGTGCCAGCAGCCCGGGACAGGGGGCGGAAAAACTGTTTTTT. This chain connects TRBV5-6 to TRBJ1-4; TRBD1 matches 12 bases. Germline V gene lookup returns CDR1 SGHDT and CDR2 YYEEEE. The V and J ends lost 4 bases and 8 bases, in that order; junction bases with no gene match: 3. The CDR3 extends over 14 amino acids.

The V call is TRBV30, the J call TRBJ1-1; unclear D gene. The CDR3 sequence is 10 residues long. V lost 5 bases and J 1 base, leaving 2 bases between the germline ends. The V gene's germline CDR1 is GTSNPN and CDR2 SVGIG (reference sequence). In DNA form, the CDR3 reads TGTGCCTGGCAGAACACTGAAGCTTTCTTT. It encodes CAWQNTEAFF. The full variable domain, with the rest looked up from reference TRBV30 and TRBJ1-1, is SQTIHQWPATLVQPVGSPLSLECTVEGTSNPNLYWYRQAAGRGLQLLFYSVGIGQISSEVPQNLSASRPQDRQFILSSKKLLLSDSGFYLCAWQNTEAFFGQGTRLTVV.